These T cell receptor beta chains were read from a single sample in a study of T cell responses to AZD1222 COVID-19 vaccine. TCRdb's copy holds only in-frame clones and misses some; the assay was immunoSEQ multiplex PCR. This table holds 95,000 to 150,000 clones, over 75% found once. Sample: peripheral blood, taken on day 0 of AZD1222 vaccination. These receptors all come from an adult in good health. The CDR3 runs from the conserved cysteine through the conserved F or W. The D gene is left open where the match is weak. A clone size is listed for some rows: how often the clone was seen (once, few, many), or a class if it is expanded.

size	D	V	J	CDR3	DNA
few	TRBD2	TRBV7-9	TRBJ2-1	CASSLLGLAGYYNEQFF	TGTGCCAGCAGCTTACTCGGACTAGCGGGCTACTACAATGAGCAGTTCTTC
NA	NA	TRBV30	TRBJ1-4	CAWGATNEKLFF	TGTGCCTGGGGAGCAACTAATGAAAAACTGTTTTTT
NA	NA	TRBV19	TRBJ1-1	CASSIVLGDGTEAFF	TGTGCCAGTAGTATAGTGCTAGGGGATGGGACTGAAGCTTTCTTT
NA	NA	TRBV2	TRBJ2-2	CASSTRTAKPAGELFF	TGTGCCAGCAGTACTAGGACTGCCAAGCCCGCCGGGGAGCTGTTTTTT
NA	NA	TRBV6-2/TRBV6-3	TRBJ2-3	CASSYGLSTDTQYF	TGTGCCAGCAGTTACGGTCTGAGCACAGATACGCAGTATTTT
few	NA	TRBV28	TRBJ1-4	CAMGTATNEKLFF	TGTGCCATGGGGACGGCAACTAATGAAAAACTGTTTTTT
NA	NA	TRBV30	TRBJ1-1	CAWRQSSEAFF	TGTGCCTGGAGACAGTCCAGTGAAGCTTTCTTT
NA	TRBD1	TRBV5-4	TRBJ1-6	CASSLEGTGLSSPLHF	TGTGCCAGCAGCTTGGAAGGGACAGGGTTGAGTTCACCCCTCCACTTT
NA	NA	TRBV27	TRBJ2-3	CASSLMDTQYF	TGTGCCAGCAGTTTAATGGATACGCAGTATTTT
NA	TRBD1	TRBV2	TRBJ1-5	CASSDRDRAPDQPQHF	TGTGCCAGCAGTGACCGGGACAGGGCTCCGGATCAGCCCCAGCATTTT
NA	NA	TRBV2	TRBJ2-5	CASQDLSAQETQYF	TGTGCCAGTCAGGACTTATCTGCGCAAGAGACCCAGTACTTC
NA	NA	TRBV4-3	TRBJ2-4	CASSQDAGGIQYF	TGCGCCAGCAGCCAAGATGCCGGGGGCATTCAGTACTTC
NA	NA	TRBV10-1	TRBJ1-1	CASNRTAVNTEAFF	TGCGCCAGCAATCGGACAGCAGTGAACACTGAAGCTTTCTTT
NA	NA	TRBV10-3	TRBJ1-6	CAIRRQIYNSPLHF	TGTGCCATTCGCAGGCAGATCTATAATTCACCCCTCCACTTT
NA	TRBD1	TRBV19	TRBJ1-1	CASSPQGADTEAFF	TGTGCCAGTAGCCCACAGGGGGCGGATACTGAAGCTTTCTTT
NA	TRBD1	TRBV28	TRBJ2-7	CASDPIRQGERYF	TGTGCCAGCGATCCCATACGGCAGGGGGAACGGTACTTC
NA	NA	TRBV20-1	TRBJ1-4	CSARANEKLFF	TGCAGTGCTAGGGCTAATGAAAAACTGTTTTTT
NA	TRBD1	TRBV5-1	TRBJ2-1	CASSWGTGSYNEQFF	TGCGCCAGCAGCTGGGGGACAGGGTCCTACAATGAGCAGTTCTTC
NA	TRBD1	TRBV5-1	TRBJ1-1	CASSFQGANTEAFF	TGCGCCAGCAGCTTTCAGGGGGCCAACACTGAAGCTTTCTTT
NA	TRBD1	TRBV5-3	TRBJ1-6	CARSHGQGPYNSPLHF	TGTGCCAGAAGCCACGGACAGGGGCCCTATAATTCACCCCTCCACTTT
NA	TRBD1	TRBV30	TRBJ2-2	CAWRLWQGALGVTGELFF	TGTGCCTGGAGATTGTGGCAGGGGGCGCTGGGGGTGACCGGGGAGCTGTTTTTT
NA	NA	TRBV12-3/TRBV12-4	TRBJ2-2	CASKVGVHGELFF	TGTGCCAGCAAGGTGGGGGTTCACGGGGAGCTGTTTTTT
NA	TRBD1	TRBV6-5	TRBJ2-7	CASRWTGVYEQYF	TGTGCCAGCAGGTGGACAGGGGTCTACGAGCAGTACTTC
few	TRBD1	TRBV5-1	TRBJ2-7	CASSPGTVNTYEQYF	TGCGCCAGCAGCCCCGGGACAGTAAACACCTACGAGCAGTACTTC
NA	NA	TRBV25-1	TRBJ1-5	CASSGGTSNQPQHF	TGTGCCAGCAGTGGAGGCACAAGCAATCAGCCCCAGCATTTT
NA	NA	TRBV3-1/TRBV3-2	TRBJ2-3	CASSQAGGLGTDTQYF	TGTGCCAGCAGCCAAGCTGGGGGCCTTGGCACAGATACGCAGTATTTT
NA	TRBD2	TRBV10-3	TRBJ2-7	CATTGTSAYEQYF	TGTGCCACGACCGGGACTAGCGCCTACGAGCAGTACTTC
NA	NA	TRBV7-6	TRBJ1-4	CASSLVSGVNEKLFF	TGTGCCAGCAGCTTAGTGTCGGGCGTTAATGAAAAACTGTTTTTT
NA	NA	TRBV4-2	TRBJ2-7	CASSQDLGPTYEQYF	TGTGCCAGCAGCCAAGATCTGGGGCCAACCTACGAGCAGTACTTC
NA	NA	TRBV16	TRBJ1-2	CASSHGSGYTF	TGTGCCAGCAGCCATGGGTCAGGCTACACCTTC
NA	TRBD2	TRBV19	TRBJ2-3	CASSIMGLAAVGDTQYF	TGTGCCAGTAGTATTATGGGACTAGCGGCCGTAGGGGATACGCAGTATTTT
NA	NA	TRBV28	TRBJ2-2	CASSSGATNTGELFF	TGTGCCAGCAGCTCGGGAGCCACGAACACCGGGGAGCTGTTTTTT
NA	NA	TRBV2	TRBJ1-5	CASSEGVGNQPQHF	TGTGCCAGCAGTGAAGGGGTGGGCAATCAGCCCCAGCATTTT
NA	TRBD2	TRBV5-1	TRBJ2-4	CASSSLGLADHKNIQYF	TGCGCCAGCAGCTCGCTCGGACTAGCGGACCATAAAAACATTCAGTACTTC
NA	NA	TRBV11-3	TRBJ2-2	CASSHTEYTGELFF	TGTGCCAGCAGCCACACAGAGTACACCGGGGAGCTGTTTTTT
NA	TRBD1	TRBV27	TRBJ1-5	CASRQGSGNQPQHF	TGTGCCAGCAGACAGGGGTCGGGCAATCAGCCCCAGCATTTT
NA	TRBD2	TRBV19	TRBJ2-7	CASSRGLAGPAYEQYF	TGTGCCAGTAGTCGGGGACTAGCGGGGCCCGCCTACGAGCAGTACTTC
NA	NA	TRBV28	TRBJ1-2	CASSLMRYGYTF	TGTGCCAGCAGTTTAATGCGGTATGGCTACACCTTC
NA	NA	TRBV6-1	TRBJ2-7	CASSDAGQIYEQYF	TGTGCCAGCAGTGACGCGGGACAGATCTACGAGCAGTACTTC
NA	NA	TRBV19	TRBJ1-5	CASSFRPGQPQHF	TGTGCCAGCAGTTTTCGGCCTGGCCAGCCCCAGCATTTT
NA	NA	TRBV5-1	TRBJ2-1	CASSLGIVQPRNEQFF	TGCGCCAGCAGCTTGGGGATAGTCCAACCGAGGAATGAGCAGTTCTTC
NA	NA	TRBV11-2	TRBJ2-2	CASSSPNPRANTGELFF	TGTGCCAGCAGCTCCCCGAATCCCCGCGCGAACACCGGGGAGCTGTTTTTT
NA	NA	TRBV5-4	TRBJ1-1	CASSAGGGRNTEAFF	TGTGCCAGCAGTGCCGGGGGGGGGCGGAACACTGAAGCTTTCTTT
few	TRBD2	TRBV28	TRBJ2-7	CASSGQSGRALISYEQYF	TGTGCCAGCAGTGGGCAAAGCGGGAGGGCCTTAATATCCTACGAGCAGTACTTC
once	NA	TRBV3-1/TRBV3-2	TRBJ2-6	CASSPKGGSGANVLTF	TGTGCCAGCAGCCCGAAAGGGGGCTCTGGGGCCAACGTCCTGACTTTC